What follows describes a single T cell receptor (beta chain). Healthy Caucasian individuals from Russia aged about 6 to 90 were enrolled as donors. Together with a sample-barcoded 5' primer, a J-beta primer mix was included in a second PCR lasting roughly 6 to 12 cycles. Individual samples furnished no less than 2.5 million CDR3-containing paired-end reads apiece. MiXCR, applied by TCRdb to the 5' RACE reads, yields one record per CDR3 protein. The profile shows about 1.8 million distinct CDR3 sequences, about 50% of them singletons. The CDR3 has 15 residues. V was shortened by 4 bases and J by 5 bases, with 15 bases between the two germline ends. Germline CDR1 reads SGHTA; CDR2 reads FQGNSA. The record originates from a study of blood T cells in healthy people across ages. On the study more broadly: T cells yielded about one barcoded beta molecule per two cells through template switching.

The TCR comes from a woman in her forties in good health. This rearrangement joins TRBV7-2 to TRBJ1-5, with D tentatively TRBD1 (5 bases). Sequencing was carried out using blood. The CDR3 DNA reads TGTGCCAGCAGCTCGCGACAGAAAAGGGATCAGCCCCAGCATTTT. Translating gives CASSSRQKRDQPQHF.